One sample yielded the 24 T cell receptor beta chains listed below, sequenced in a study of shared clonotypes between healthy human individuals. The repertoire was sequenced with immunoSEQ multiplex PCR; TCRdb's copy has only in-frame clones and lacks some. The table records a few hundred thousand clones, over 95% of them present only once. The naive CD8 subset, CD45RO-negative cells positively selected for CCR7, excluded terminally differentiated effector memory CD45RA+ cells. Sequencing was carried out using naive CD8+ T cells sorted from blood. Receptors originate from a woman in her thirties in good health.

This chain joins TRBV29-1 and TRBJ2-7, with TRBD2 identical over 9 bases. The CDR3 runs to 16 residues. The germline V gene encodes CDR1 SQVTM and CDR2 ANQGSEA. The J segment lost 2 bases and the V segment lost 3 bases, leaving 11 bases of the junction unmatched. Written as DNA, the CDR3 is TGCAGCGTTGAGGGAACCATAGCGGGGGACGCCTACGAGCAGTACTTC. Its translation: CSVEGTIAGDAYEQYF.

J is TRBJ2-7 and V is TRBV19; the D is unclear. The ends were cut back, 1 base at V and 4 bases at J, with 11 bases in the middle. This CDR3 comprises 14 residues. Germline V gives CDR1 LNHDA, CDR2 SQIVND (reference sequence). The CDR3 loop reads CASSIAAEEYEQYF. The CDR3 DNA follows: TGTGCCAGTAGTATAGCGGCCGAAGAGTACGAGCAGTACTTC.

As regards this clone: This sample also contains other DNA sequences that code for the same CDR3. This rearrangement joins TRBV6-5 to TRBJ1-1; D is undetermined. The CDR3 spans 12 residues. Trimming took off 2 bases at V and 4 bases at J, with 5 bases between the two ends. Germline CDR1 MNHEY, CDR2 SVGAGI. The CDR3 sequence is CASSYGGTEAFF. The CDR3 coding sequence is TGTGCCAGCAGTTACGGTGGCACTGAAGCTTTCTTT.

Details on this clone: This specimen includes other DNA sequences encoding the same CDR3. V gene TRBV28 combines with J gene TRBJ1-2; 7 nucleotides line up with TRBD1. With 5 bases clipped from V and 4 bases from J, the junction kept 7 bases outside the gene matches. The CDR3 contains 14 residues. The germline gives CDR1 MDHEN, CDR2 SYDVKM. The chain's CDR3 is CASSLTGEGYGYTF. Written as DNA, the CDR3 is TGTGCCAGCAGTCTTACAGGGGAGGGCTATGGCTACACCTTC.

The genes are TRBV11-2 and TRBJ2-7, with D possibly matching TRBD1 (6 bases). V gave up 4 bases and J gave up 0 bases, with 10 bases separating them. This CDR3 is built from 14 residues. CDR1 and CDR2 from the germline V gene are SGHAT and FQNNGV. The CDR3 DNA reads as TGTGCCAGCAGCTCGTACAGGGCCTCCTACGAGCAGTACTTC. Protein product: CASSSYRASYEQYF. Together with reference TRBV11-2 and TRBJ2-7, the CDR3 gives the full variable domain: EAGVAQSPRYKIIEKRQSVAFWCNPISGHATLYWYQQILGQGPKLLIQFQNNGVVDDSQLPKDRFSAERLKGVDSTLKIQPAKLEDSAVYLCASSSYRASYEQYFGPGTRLTVT.

This chain links TRBV5-5 with TRBJ2-7, with 9 positions matching TRBD1. The V gene's germline CDR1 is SGHKS and CDR2 YYEKEE (reference sequence). This CDR3 spans 15 amino acids. V gave up 5 bases and J gave up 4 bases; unmatched junction bases: 10. CDR3 loop: CASRRAAGQGYEQYF. The CDR3 bases are TGTGCCAGCAGGCGGGCGGCGGGACAGGGTTACGAGCAGTACTTC.

The CDR3 here is CASSMTPGLGLHSYEQYF. Here the CDR3 DNA reads TGTGCCAGTAGTATGACCCCGGGACTAGGTCTCCACTCCTACGAGCAGTACTTC. V gene TRBV19 combines with J gene TRBJ2-7, with 8 bases lining up with TRBD2. CDR3 length equals 18 residues. Germline CDR1 reads LNHDA; CDR2 reads SQIVND (reference sequence). The V gene end was trimmed by 3 bases and the J gene end by 0 bases; junction bases not matched to a gene: 13.

J is TRBJ1-2 and V is TRBV5-4; no clear D. V shed 0 bases and J shed 8 bases, with 8 bases lying between them. CDR1 and CDR2 (germline): SGHNT, YYREEE (reference sequence). The CDR3 contains 12 residues. CDR3 nucleotide sequence: TGTGCCAGCAGCTTGGGAGGGTTCGGCTACACCTTC. Its translation is CASSLGGFGYTF.

The J gene is TRBJ2-7, the V gene TRBV28; D gene uncertain. With 6 bases removed from V and 0 bases from J, the gap between germline ends came to 12 bases. In germline, CDR1 is MDHEN, CDR2 SYDVKM. CDR3 size: 14 residues. Here the CDR3 DNA reads TGTGCCAGCAGAAATTACACCTTCTCCTACGAGCAGTACTTC. This translates into CASRNYTFSYEQYF.

The sample holds one count of this clone. The V call is TRBV28, the J call TRBJ1-4, with no clear D. V was cut by 3 bases and J by 6 bases, with 5 bases left in between. CDR1 is MDHEN, CDR2 SYDVKM, per germline. This CDR3 is 12 amino acids long. CDR3 sequence reads: CASSFVDEKLFF. As DNA, the CDR3 is TGTGCCAGCAGTTTCGTAGATGAAAAACTGTTTTTT.

CDR3 protein: CASSVGGTDSGNTIYF. The CDR3 DNA follows: TGTGCCAGCAGCGTAGGAGGCACCGACTCTGGAAACACCATATATTTT. V usage is TRBV9 and J usage is TRBJ1-3; D is uncertain. The germline gives CDR1 SGDLS, CDR2 YYNGEE. The CDR3 covers 16 residues. V was pared by 0 bases and J by 0 bases, with 10 bases between.

Written as DNA, the CDR3 is TGTGCCAGCAGTTTAGCTGGGGTGCGCGGCTCCTACGAGCAGTACTTC. Translated: CASSLAGVRGSYEQYF. The chain is built from TRBV28 and TRBJ2-7; D not resolved. Germline V lookup: CDR1 MDHEN, CDR2 SYDVKM. Between the trimmed V and J ends, which lost 2 bases and 0 bases, there was a span of 14 bases. The CDR3 length is 16 residues.

The gene calls are TRBV6-6 and TRBJ1-3; 7 positions match TRBD1. J gave up 6 bases and V 7 bases, and 6 bases lay outside the gene matches. Germline V gene sequence: CDR1 MNHNY, CDR2 SVGAGI (reference sequence). This CDR3 has 13 amino acids. CDR3 sequence reads: CASIDRAANTIYF. In nucleotides, the CDR3 is TGTGCCAGCATTGACAGGGCCGCAAACACCATATATTTT.

Only one count was recorded for this clone. The rearrangement joins TRBV4-1 to TRBJ2-7; D unresolved. The germline V and J ends were trimmed by 1 base and 2 bases, with 12 bases remaining between them. Germline-derived CDR1 and CDR2 are MGHRA and YSYEKL. The CDR3 totals 15 residues. The CDR3 sequence is CASSQVPGLTYEQYF. CDR3 nucleotides: TGCGCCAGCAGCCAAGTGCCTGGGTTAACCTACGAGCAGTACTTC.

V gene TRBV11-2 combines with J gene TRBJ2-1; a weak D match, TRBD2 (5 bases). This CDR3 is 12 amino acids long. V lost 4 bases and J 8 bases, leaving 9 bases between the germline ends. CDR1 SGHAT and CDR2 FQNNGV come from the germline V gene. CDR3 residues: CASSSKRDEQFF. In nucleotides, the CDR3 is TGTGCCAGCAGCTCCAAGAGGGATGAGCAGTTCTTC.

This chain joins TRBV29-1 and TRBJ2-7, with D possibly called TRBD1 or TRBD2 (7 bases each). Germline-derived CDR1 and CDR2 are SQVTM and ANQGSEA. CDR3 size: 16 residues. V was trimmed by 6 bases and J by 2 bases, leaving 23 bases between them. The CDR3 loop reads CSVEGGTAIGTYEQYF. Here the CDR3 DNA reads TGCAGCGTGGAGGGGGGGACAGCCATTGGCACCTACGAGCAGTACTTC.

The V gene is TRBV9, the J gene TRBJ2-5, with 7 bases that match TRBD1. V trimming: 1 base; J trimming: 3 bases; junction bases outside the gene matches: 3. Germline V lookup: CDR1 SGDLS, CDR2 YYNGEE. The CDR3 runs 14 residues. CDR3 in DNA: TGTGCCAGCAGCGTACAGGGGGTGGAAGAGACCCAGTACTTC. Translating it yields CASSVQGVEETQYF.

This chain links TRBV4-1 with TRBJ1-2; D unresolved. Germline CDR1 and CDR2: MGHRA and YSYEKL. CDR3 length: 16 amino acids. Trimming stripped 0 bases from V and 0 bases from J, with 11 bases between. The CDR3 DNA is TGCGCCAGCAGCCAAGAGGAGAGGATTCCTAACTATGGCTACACCTTC. Its protein is CASSQEERIPNYGYTF.

This chain uses TRBV7-2 with TRBJ1-3; unclear D gene. V was pared by 4 bases and J by 0 bases, with 10 bases between. Germline assignment: CDR1 SGHTA and CDR2 FQGNSA. This CDR3 is built from 15 residues. The chain's CDR3 is CASSWIQGSGNTIYF. The DNA for the CDR3 is TGTGCCAGCAGCTGGATACAAGGCTCTGGAAACACCATATATTTT.

This chain joins TRBV5-1 and TRBJ2-3; the D is unclear. Per germline, CDR1 SGHRS and CDR2 YFSETQ. The CDR3 totals 11 residues. The V and J ends lost 6 bases and 5 bases respectively, with 7 bases between them. CDR3 residues: CASNMGDTQYF. The CDR3 DNA sequence: TGCGCCAGCAATATGGGAGATACGCAGTATTTT.

This chain links TRBV19 with TRBJ2-7, with 9 bases identical to TRBD2. The CDR3 sequence is 14 residues long. Germline V gene data show CDR1 as LNHDA and CDR2 as SQIVND (reference sequence). V lost 3 bases and J lost 5; bases outside the gene matches: 5. The CDR3 DNA reads TGTGCCAGTAGTATTACTAGCGGGTCCAACGAGCAGTACTTC. Translating gives CASSITSGSNEQYF.

This rearrangement joins TRBV11-3 to TRBJ2-7, with D possibly matching TRBD2 (6 bases). The CDR3 consists of 12 residues. CDR1 is SGHNT and CDR2 is YENEEA in the germline V gene. V shed 6 bases and J shed 3 bases, with 9 bases lying between them. CDR3 loop: CASSYSGYEQYF. CDR3 in DNA: TGTGCCAGCAGTTATAGCGGCTACGAGCAGTACTTC. Drawing the rest from reference TRBV11-3 and TRBJ2-7, the complete variable domain is EAGVVQSPRYKIIEKKQPVAFWCNPISGHNTLYWYLQNLGQGPELLIRYENEEAVDDSQLPKDRFSAERLKGVDSTLKIQPAELGDSAVYLCASSYSGYEQYFGPGTRLTVT.

This clone appeared a single time. This sequence joins TRBV30 and TRBJ1-1; D gene ambiguous. The germline V and J ends were trimmed by 0 bases and 2 bases, with 7 bases remaining between them. The CDR3 runs to 13 residues. Germline V gene sequence: CDR1 GTSNPN, CDR2 SVGIG (reference sequence). The CDR3, as DNA: TGTGCCTGGAGTGTTGTCGCAAACACTGAAGCTTTCTTT. Amino acids: CAWSVVANTEAFF.

This chain links TRBV7-9 with TRBJ2-4; no definite D call. V dropped 3 bases and J dropped 2 bases, with 11 bases sitting between them. This CDR3 contains 15 residues. Germline V gene sequence: CDR1 SEHNR, CDR2 FQNEAQ (reference sequence). This chain's CDR3 is CASSLRWGTKNIQYF. CDR3 coding DNA: TGTGCCAGCAGCTTGCGATGGGGAACCAAAAACATTCAGTACTTC.